This T cell receptor beta chain emerged from a study of T cell responses to AZD1222 COVID-19 vaccine. Assay used: immunoSEQ multiplex PCR; TCRdb lists only in-frame clones, some missing. The table shows over 150,000 clones, with around 87% occurring only once. CDR1 is SGDLS and CDR2 is YYNGEE in the germline V gene. Trimming took off 1 base at V and 4 bases at J, with 14 bases between the two ends. The CDR3 is 16 amino acids. The chain is built from TRBV9 and TRBJ2-2; a weak D match, TRBD2 (6 bases). This clonotype originated in an adult who received the AZD1222 COVID-19 vaccine. Specimen: peripheral blood, collected 28 days after the second AZD1222 dose. Written as DNA, the CDR3 is TGTGCCAGCAGCGTAATCCTGGGGGGAGGCACCGGGGAGCTGTTTTTT. Its protein product is CASSVILGGGTGELFF.